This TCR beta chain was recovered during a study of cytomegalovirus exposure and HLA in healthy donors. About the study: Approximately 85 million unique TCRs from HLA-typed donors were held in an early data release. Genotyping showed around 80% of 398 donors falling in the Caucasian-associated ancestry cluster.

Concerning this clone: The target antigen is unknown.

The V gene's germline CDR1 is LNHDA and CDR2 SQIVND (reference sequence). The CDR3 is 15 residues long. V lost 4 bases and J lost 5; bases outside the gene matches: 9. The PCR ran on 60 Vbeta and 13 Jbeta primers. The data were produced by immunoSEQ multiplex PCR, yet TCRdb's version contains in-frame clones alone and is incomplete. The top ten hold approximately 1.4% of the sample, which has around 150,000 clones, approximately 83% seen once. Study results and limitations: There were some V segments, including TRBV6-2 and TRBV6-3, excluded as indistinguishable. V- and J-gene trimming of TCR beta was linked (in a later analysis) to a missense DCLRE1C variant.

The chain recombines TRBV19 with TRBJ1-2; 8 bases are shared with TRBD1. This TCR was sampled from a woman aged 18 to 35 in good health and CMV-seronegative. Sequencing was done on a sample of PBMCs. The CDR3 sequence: CASSTDRGGTYGYTF. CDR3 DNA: TGTGCCAGTAGTACCGACAGGGGCGGTACTTATGGCTACACCTTC.